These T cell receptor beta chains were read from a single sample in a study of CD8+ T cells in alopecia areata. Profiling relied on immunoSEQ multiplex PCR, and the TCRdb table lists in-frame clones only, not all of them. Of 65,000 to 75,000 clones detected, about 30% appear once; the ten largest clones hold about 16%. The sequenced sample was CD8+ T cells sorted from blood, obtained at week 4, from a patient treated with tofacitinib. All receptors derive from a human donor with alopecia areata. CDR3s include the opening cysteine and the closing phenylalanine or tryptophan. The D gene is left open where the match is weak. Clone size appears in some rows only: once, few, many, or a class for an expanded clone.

CATSSQGTQYF	TGTGCCACCAGCAGCCAAGGGACCCAGTACTTC	-	-	TRBV15	TRBJ2-5
CATSRGTAGEQYF	TGTGCCACCAGCAGGGGGACGGCTGGCGAGCAGTACTTC	-	-	TRBV15	TRBJ2-7
CSVEDQTSGYEQYF	TGCAGCGTTGAAGATCAGACTAGCGGCTACGAGCAGTACTTC	TRBD2	-	TRBV29-1	TRBJ2-7
CASQGQGKTYEQYF	TGTGCCAGCCAGGGACAGGGGAAAACCTACGAGCAGTACTTC	TRBD1	few	TRBV6-5	TRBJ2-7
CASSFSGNNEQFF	TGTGCCAGCAGCTTTAGTGGCAACAATGAGCAGTTCTTC	-	few	TRBV7-2	TRBJ2-1
CASSQVGLAPSGANVLTF	TGCGCCAGCAGCCAAGTTGGTCTCGCTCCTTCTGGGGCCAACGTCCTGACTTTC	-	few	TRBV4-1	TRBJ2-6
CSVDRRETQYF	TGCAGCGTTGACCGGCGGGAGACCCAGTACTTC	-	-	TRBV29-1	TRBJ2-5
CASSVKAGVDKYF	TGTGCCAGCAGTGTAAAAGCGGGAGTGGATAAGTACTTC	TRBD2	few	TRBV2	TRBJ2-7
CASSLGRQAGEQYF	TGTGCCAGCAGCCTAGGACGTCAAGCGGGCGAGCAGTACTTC	-	-	TRBV5-6	TRBJ2-7
CASSEGQGRFSTF	TGTGCCAGCAGCGAGGGACAGGGGAGATTCTCCACCTTC	TRBD1	-	TRBV5-6	TRBJ1-2
CAIQGRLEREQYF	TGTGCCATCCAGGGGCGACTAGAACGCGAGCAGTACTTC	-	few	TRBV6-6	TRBJ2-7
CASSPQLGRYEQYF	TGCGCCAGCAGCCCCCAACTAGGGCGCTACGAGCAGTACTTC	-	-	TRBV4-1	TRBJ2-7